This note documents a single T cell receptor beta chain sequence. Original analysis: Estimation of nucleated cell counts was performed using reference gene primer amplification. The protocol was immunoSEQ multiplex PCR, while the TCRdb copy is restricted to in-frame clones and leaves out a portion. For V, J and clone size, that table is used; D and trimming come from the DNA. The data contain tens of thousands of clones, about four fifths of them singletons. This sample is drawn from a study of blood T cell repertoires in COVID-19. Study-level information: From the United States, Italy and Spain came samples of acute and convalescent COVID-19. PBMCs, B-cell-depleted T cells, or T cells provided the cDNA or gDNA that made up the material.

Trimming removed 1 base at V and 3 bases at J, with 12 bases between. Germline lookup yields CDR1 KGHSH and CDR2 LQKENI. This CDR3 is 15 amino acids long. This chain uses TRBV18 with TRBJ2-5; no clear D gene. The TCR originated in a woman older than 75 with acute or convalescent COVID-19. Sequences were obtained from peripheral blood. The DNA of the CDR3 is TGTGCCAGCTCACCACTTGTCGGTAGTGAAGAGACCCAGTACTTC. It is translated as CASSPLVGSEETQYF.